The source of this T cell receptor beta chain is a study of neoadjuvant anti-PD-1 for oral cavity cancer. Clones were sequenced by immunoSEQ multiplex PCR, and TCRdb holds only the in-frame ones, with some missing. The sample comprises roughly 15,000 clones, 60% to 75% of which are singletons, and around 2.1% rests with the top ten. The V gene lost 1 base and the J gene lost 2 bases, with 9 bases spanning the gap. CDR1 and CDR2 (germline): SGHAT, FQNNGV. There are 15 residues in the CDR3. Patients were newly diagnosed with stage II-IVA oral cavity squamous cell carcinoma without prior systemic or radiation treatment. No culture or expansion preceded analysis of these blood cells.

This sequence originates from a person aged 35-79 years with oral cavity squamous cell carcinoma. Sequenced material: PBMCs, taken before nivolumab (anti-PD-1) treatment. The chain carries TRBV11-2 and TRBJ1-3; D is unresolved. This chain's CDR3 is CASSLVGDPGNTIYF. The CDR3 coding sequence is TGTGCCAGCAGCTTAGTGGGTGACCCTGGAAACACCATATATTTT.